The source of this TCR beta chain is a study of blood T cell repertoires in COVID-19 (TCRdb year 2020). Regarding the complete study: Samples from collaborators originated in the United States, Italy and Spain and spanned both the acute and convalescent phases of COVID-19. The prospective study material was composed of cDNA or gDNA derived from T cells, B-cell-depleted T cells, or PBMCs. Samples came from the ongoing ImmuneRACE study (first 160 participants) plus 1,254 subjects from 6 global collaborators. The sample metadata nearly always contained a de-identified subject ID, COVID-19 status, age in years and sex. Where available, HLA class I and class II types were taken from metadata supplied by the sample provider and were not determined by assay-based typing. The repertoires were released in a freely available public database intended as a resource for research on the immune response to SARS-CoV-2. The dataset comprised deeply sampled blood TCRbeta repertoires from subjects exposed to, actively infected with, or recovered from COVID-19. Broader findings and caveats from the paper: How much clinical and demographic metadata was included differed by source and by participant, and the metadata was provided uncurated.

The collaborating institutions used their own protocols to collect whole blood in K2EDTA tubes. For TCRbeta analysis, collaborators shipped samples in one of three forms: frozen whole blood, isolated PBMCs, or DNA extracted from either of those sample types. The CDR3 spans 17 residues, from the cysteine through the phenylalanine. Of the read, only the CDR3 DNA is kept; its 51 bases are in frame from base 1. For CDR1 and CDR2, the germline V gene lists SGHRS and YFSETQ. V ends up 4 bases short and J 4 bases short, with an unmatched junction base count of 5. Worth noting for this clone: What antigen it recognizes has not been identified. No base quality values were provided; no much bigger clone lies one nucleotide off.

The immunoSEQ Assay, a bias-controlled multiplex PCR, was used to amplify TCRbeta CDR3 regions from genomic DNA. Turning to the authors' computational methods: Within the assay, amplification of reference gene primers was used to estimate how many nucleated cells each sample contained. Sequence reads were collapsed and filtered to measure the absolute abundance of every unique TCRbeta CDR3 rearrangement. Productive Simpson clonality was computed per sample as the square root of Simpson's diversity index over productive rearrangements. TCRdb stores this immuneACCESS table with in-frame sequences only. Part of the clones is absent; in the studies checked, under half of the shortfall reflects unresolved V genes, and no reason is known for the rest. The V and J calls and clone size come from that table; D and trimming were worked out from the DNA. The sample table holds 55,000 to 75,000 clones, of which around three quarters were seen once. Under 30% of the sample is held by the ten biggest clonotypes.

The V gene is TRBV5-1 and the J gene is TRBJ2-2, with 15 bases matching TRBD2. This TCR was sampled from a human donor in a cohort sampled during active COVID-19. Sequencing was carried out using peripheral blood. The CDR3 sequence is CASSPTGLAGGTGELFF. The DNA sequence is as follows: TGCGCCAGCAGCCCGACGGGACTAGCGGGAGGCACCGGGGAGCTGTTTTTT.